A selection of T cell receptor beta chains follows, all from one sample in a study of glioma-infiltrating T cells after dendritic cell vaccination. Using immunoSEQ multiplex PCR, the repertoire was profiled, and TCRdb retains in-frame clones only, with some absent. The table lists over 75,000 clones, 80% to 90% of them singletons. This specimen consisted of blood, obtained after dendritic cell vaccination. The receptors were gathered from a human donor with glioblastoma. CDR3s include the opening cysteine and the closing phenylalanine or tryptophan. A D gene is named only where the DNA matches it firmly. Size tells how often a clone was seen (once, few, many) or the class of an expanded clone, and some rows leave it out.

j_gene	v_gene	abundance	d_gene	CDR3nt	CDR3aa
TRBJ1-1	TRBV19	.	.	TGTGCCAGTAGTTTGGGCCCCGGCGCTATGAACACTGAAGCTTTCTTT	CASSLGPGAMNTEAFF
TRBJ2-7	TRBV6-1	.	.	TGTGCCAGCAGAGCGGGACAGGCTTACGAGCAGTACTTC	CASRAGQAYEQYF
TRBJ2-5	TRBV29-1	.	TRBD1	TGCAGCGTGGGACAGGGTCGTGGAGAGACCCAGTACTTC	CSVGQGRGETQYF
TRBJ1-1	TRBV6-6	.	TRBD1	TGTGCCAGCAGTTACCCGGACAGGGTCGGGGAAGCTTTCTTT	CASSYPDRVGEAFF
TRBJ1-1	TRBV28	many	.	TGTGCCAGCAGTTTATTGAGTACGGGGGTGAACACTGAAGCTTTCTTT	CASSLLSTGVNTEAFF
TRBJ1-4	TRBV11-2	.	.	TGTGCCAGCAGCTTAGGCGCCTTGACGGGGTATAATGAAAAACTGTTTTTT	CASSLGALTGYNEKLFF
TRBJ2-5	TRBV6-1	.	TRBD2	TGTGCCAGCAGTGGAAAGGGGACTAGCGGGGGCCGGGAGACCCAGTACTTC	CASSGKGTSGGRETQYF
TRBJ1-6	TRBV5-1	.	.	TGCGCCAGCACCCCCAAAGTCGGGAATTCACCCCTCCACTTT	CASTPKVGNSPLHF
TRBJ2-7	TRBV7-2	.	.	TGTGCCAGCAGCTTATTTCCCAGCGAGCAGTACTTC	CASSLFPSEQYF
TRBJ2-6	TRBV15	.	TRBD1	TGTGCCACCAGCATTGGGACAGGGGCTGGGGCCAACGTCCTGACTTTC	CATSIGTGAGANVLTF
TRBJ1-1	TRBV2	.	.	TGTGCCAGCAGGCAGATTATGAACACTGAAGCTTTCTTT	CASRQIMNTEAFF
TRBJ2-2	TRBV19	.	TRBD2	TGTGCCAGCGGGACTAGCGGGGGTTCCGGGGAGCTGTTTTTT	CASGTSGGSGELFF
TRBJ1-3	TRBV2	many	.	TGTGCCAGCAAGGGGCGCTCTGGAAACACCATATATTTT	CASKGRSGNTIYF
TRBJ2-1	TRBV27	.	.	TGTGCCAGCAGTTTCTGGCAGGGCTATGAGCAGTTCTTC	CASSFWQGYEQFF
TRBJ1-3	TRBV18	.	.	TGTGCCAGCTCACCCTCGGACAGTGGAAACACCATATATTTT	CASSPSDSGNTIYF
TRBJ2-1	TRBV9	.	.	TGTGCCAGCAGCGTAGGAGGGCAGGTCGGCGAGTTCTTC	CASSVGGQVGEFF
TRBJ2-3	TRBV29-1	.	.	TGCAGCGTTGAACTTGGCGGGTACACAGATACGCAGTATTTT	CSVELGGYTDTQYF
TRBJ1-4	TRBV7-9	.	.	TGTGCCAGCAGCTTATCTCTTCGCCTCGCAGGAGAAAAACTGTTTTTT	CASSLSLRLAGEKLFF
TRBJ1-3	TRBV19	few	.	TGTGCCAGTAGTATAGCCTACAGGGCCTCTGGAAACACCATATATTTT	CASSIAYRASGNTIYF
TRBJ2-2	TRBV6-5	.	TRBD2	TGTGCCAGCAGTTACTCGGGGGGGACCGGGGAGCTGTTTTTT	CASSYSGGTGELFF
TRBJ1-5	TRBV15	.	TRBD1	TGTGCCACCAGCAGAGACTCCGGGACAGCGGTGGGGAATCAGCCCCAGCATTTT	CATSRDSGTAVGNQPQHF
TRBJ1-2	TRBV9	.	.	TGTGCCAGCAGCGGCCCGGGACTCCTCTATGGCTACACCTTC	CASSGPGLLYGYTF
TRBJ1-4	TRBV7-6	.	TRBD1	TGTGCCAGCAGCTTGACAGGGGCAACTAATGAAAAACTGTTTTTT	CASSLTGATNEKLFF
TRBJ2-7	TRBV19	few	TRBD2	TGTGCCAGTAGTACAACTAGCGGGGGGCCCTACGAGCAGTACTTC	CASSTTSGGPYEQYF
TRBJ1-6	TRBV5-1	.	TRBD1	TGCGCCAGCAGCTTACCGGGACAGGCCGGTTCACCCCTCCACTTT	CASSLPGQAGSPLHF
TRBJ2-1	TRBV6-1	.	.	TGTGCCAGCAGTGACGGGACGAGGGGGTACAATGAGCAGTTCTTC	CASSDGTRGYNEQFF
TRBJ1-4	TRBV15	.	TRBD1	TGTGCCACCAGCAGGGGACAGATTAATGAAAAACTGTTTTTT	CATSRGQINEKLFF
TRBJ2-3	TRBV5-1	.	.	TGCGCCAGCAGCTTGGGACAAGACCCGCAGTATTTT	CASSLGQDPQYF
TRBJ1-4	TRBV6-5	.	.	TGTGCCAGCAGTCCTCCGGGTGGAGGGAGGGAAAAACTGTTTTTT	CASSPPGGGREKLFF
TRBJ1-4	TRBV6-5	.	.	TGTGCCAGCAGGCAGGGAGGAGGAGAAAAACTGTTTTTT	CASRQGGGEKLFF
TRBJ2-7	TRBV21-1	.	.	TGTGCCAGGGAATCGCCAGGCGAATCTTCCCCAGAGCAGTACTTC	CARESPGESSPEQYF
TRBJ1-6	TRBV19	.	TRBD1	TGTGCCAGTAGTGGGACAGAGTCCTCCAGCTCCTATAATTCACCCCTCCACTTT	CASSGTESSSSYNSPLHF
TRBJ2-7	TRBV6-5	.	TRBD1	TGTGCCAGCGAATCCGGGACAGGGACGGGGGAGCAGTACTTC	CASESGTGTGEQYF
TRBJ1-2	TRBV5-6	few	TRBD1	TGTGCCAGCAGCTCGACAGGGGGAAACTATGGCTACACCTTC	CASSSTGGNYGYTF
TRBJ1-2	TRBV2	.	TRBD1	TGTGCCAGCAGTGAAGCGAGACAGGGAGGCTATGGCTACACCTTC	CASSEARQGGYGYTF
TRBJ2-7	TRBV11-2	once	TRBD1	TGTGCCAGCAGCTTAGGGTGGGACAGGGAATTCTACGAGCAGTACTTC	CASSLGWDREFYEQYF
TRBJ1-3	TRBV12-5	.	.	TGTGCTAGTGGTTTGGACAGCACCCACTCTGGAAACACCATATATTTT	CASGLDSTHSGNTIYF
TRBJ2-2	TRBV2	.	TRBD1	TGTGCCAGCAGCACCCGGACAGGGCGAGGCGGGGAGCTGTTTTTT	CASSTRTGRGGELFF
TRBJ1-1	TRBV6-5	.	.	TGTGCCAGCAGTCGAGGCAGGGTGGACACTGAAGCTTTCTTT	CASSRGRVDTEAFF
TRBJ1-5	TRBV5-6	.	.	TGTGCCAGCAGCTTGGGGGGGGGCGGAAGCAATCAGCCCCAGCATTTT	CASSLGGGGSNQPQHF
TRBJ1-5	TRBV5-6	.	TRBD1	TGTGCCAGCAGCCCTAGCGGGACAGCTAGCAATCAGCCCCAGCATTTT	CASSPSGTASNQPQHF
TRBJ1-4	TRBV6-5	.	.	TGTGCCAGCAGCCCCCCAGGGCAACTGTTTTTT	CASSPPGQLFF
TRBJ1-4	TRBV19	medium-sized	TRBD1	TGTGCCAGTAGTCGGGAGGGGGCCTATGAAAAACTGTTTTTT	CASSREGAYEKLFF
TRBJ2-7	TRBV4-1	.	.	TGCGCCAGCGGAGCTCGGGGAGACGAGCAGTACTTC	CASGARGDEQYF
TRBJ1-2	TRBV5-1	few	.	TGCGCCAGCAGCTTGTCGCCTCTAGCTAACTATGGCTACACCTTC	CASSLSPLANYGYTF
TRBJ2-2	TRBV4-1	.	TRBD1	TGCGCCAGCAGCCGACTTACAGGGGTTGGCACCGGGGAGCTGTTTTTT	CASSRLTGVGTGELFF
TRBJ1-1	TRBV30	.	.	TGTGCCAGTAACACGAACACTGAAGCTTTCTTT	CASNTNTEAFF
TRBJ2-7	TRBV27	.	.	TGTGCCAGCAGTTTAGTAGCAGGGGCAACCTACGAGCAGTACTTC	CASSLVAGATYEQYF
TRBJ1-5	TRBV16	.	.	TGTGCCAGCAGCCAATTAGGGGGGGCACGGGATCAGCCCCAGCATTTT	CASSQLGGARDQPQHF
TRBJ2-2	TRBV5-1	once	.	TGCGCCAGCGGAGGGGATGCGAACACCGGGGAGCTGTTTTTT	CASGGDANTGELFF
TRBJ1-5	TRBV2	.	TRBD1	TGTGCCAGCAGTCCCACCGGGACAGAAAATCAGCCCCAGCATTTT	CASSPTGTENQPQHF
TRBJ2-1	TRBV18	.	.	TGTGCCAGCTCCCTTGGGGCCGAGCCCTACAATGAGCAGTTCTTC	CASSLGAEPYNEQFF
TRBJ2-3	TRBV5-4	.	TRBD1	TGTGCCAGCAGACCGTTAGGACAGGCTCTCACAGATACGCAGTATTTT	CASRPLGQALTDTQYF
TRBJ1-5	TRBV28	.	TRBD1	TGTGCCAGCAAGAGTGGACAGGTTCAAAGGCCCCAGCATTTT	CASKSGQVQRPQHF